The T cell receptor beta chain under discussion was sequenced for a study of CD8+CD57+ T cells in acquired aplastic anemia. This CDR3 comprises 9 residues. Germline V gene data show CDR1 as ENHRY and CDR2 as SYGVKD. With respect to this clonotype: Compared with germline, one end of the junction differs, possibly owing to a read error.

TCR beta VDJ combinations and CDR3 sequences were profiled from genomic DNA. MiXCR, applied by TCRdb to the reads, yields one record per CDR3 protein. This table has approximately 99,000 distinct CDR3 sequences, 51% appearing once. The chain links TRBV10-3 to TRBJ2-1; 8 bases are shared with TRBD2. This TCR was recovered from a human donor in good health, serving as a control. Sample: sorted CD4+, CD8+, or CD8+CD57+ T cells (not recorded which) from PBMCs. The CDR3 nucleotides are TGTGCCACCGGGGGGGATTGGATCTTC. Translation: CATGGDWIF.